Listed below are T cell receptor beta chains from one sample, sequenced in a study of T cells after yellow fever vaccination. MiXCR was run by TCRdb on the 5' RACE reads, yielding one entry per CDR3 protein. The sample has under 300,000 distinct CDR3 sequences, about 7% seen once. Sequenced here: CD4+ T cells sorted from PBMCs, sampled on the day of the yellow fever booster vaccination. These receptors were obtained from a man aged 25 to 45 who received the YFV17D yellow fever vaccine. Each CDR3 is given with its conserved first and last residue. Fields, in order: D gene, clone size, J gene, V gene, CDR3 protein, CDR3 DNA. The D gene is left open where the match is weak. Clone size, where shown, is once, few, many, or a class for clones that have expanded.

.,.,TRBJ2-7,TRBV15,CATSSGRGEQYF,TGTGCCACCAGCTCCGGAAGGGGCGAGCAGTACTTC
.,.,TRBJ2-1,TRBV20-1,CSATPPQQSDEQFF,TGCAGTGCTACCCCTCCACAACAATCGGATGAGCAGTTCTTC
.,few,TRBJ2-5,TRBV29-1,CSLLRNGKETQYF,TGCAGCCTTCTGCGTAACGGGAAAGAGACCCAGTACTTC
TRBD2,.,TRBJ2-1,TRBV12-3/TRBV12-4,CASLRLAAYNEQFF,TGTGCCAGCCTACGACTAGCGGCCTACAATGAGCAGTTCTTC
.,few,TRBJ2-6,TRBV5-5,CASSSTSGANVLTF,TGTGCCAGCAGTTCCACCTCTGGGGCCAACGTCCTGACTTTC
.,few,TRBJ2-4,TRBV12-3/TRBV12-4,CASSRAAKNIQYF,TGTGCCAGCAGTCGAGCGGCCAAAAACATTCAGTACTTC
TRBD1,many,TRBJ2-1,TRBV5-6,CASSFFRTGAYNEQFF,TGTGCCAGCAGCTTCTTCAGGACAGGGGCCTACAATGAGCAGTTCTTC
TRBD1,many,TRBJ2-5,TRBV15,CATSRDRGQGRETQYF,TGTGCCACCAGCAGAGATCGGGGACAGGGTAGAGAGACCCAGTACTTC
.,.,TRBJ2-3,TRBV7-9,CASSLGGTGTQYF,TGTGCCAGCAGCTTAGGCGGCACAGGTACGCAGTATTTT
TRBD1,few,TRBJ2-2,TRBV12-3/TRBV12-4,CASSRGQGFPGELFF,TGTGCCAGCAGTCGCGGACAGGGTTTCCCCGGGGAGCTGTTTTTT
.,many,TRBJ2-3,TRBV6-5,CASRTTGTQQGTDTQYF,TGTGCCAGCAGAACCACCGGGACTCAACAGGGCACAGATACGCAGTATTTT
.,many,TRBJ2-1,TRBV7-9,CASSPGNAPRYNEQFF,TGTGCCAGCAGCCCAGGGAATGCCCCAAGGTACAATGAGCAGTTCTTC
.,few,TRBJ2-1,TRBV7-9,CASSPWDGKNEQFF,TGTGCCAGCAGCCCCTGGGACGGAAAAAATGAGCAGTTCTTC
TRBD1,.,TRBJ2-7,TRBV20-1,CSGDRDRAPYEQYF,TGCAGTGGGGACCGGGACAGGGCCCCCTACGAGCAGTACTTC
TRBD2,few,TRBJ2-7,TRBV10-2,CASSRGTSGSSYEQYF,TGCGCCAGCAGCCGAGGGACTAGCGGGTCCTCCTACGAGCAGTACTTC
.,few,TRBJ2-3,TRBV4-2,CASSQGGTPGELQYF,TGTGCCAGCAGCCAAGGGGGGACTCCCGGGGAGCTGCAGTATTTT
.,.,TRBJ2-7,TRBV20-1,CSARDTAPPYEQYF,TGCAGTGCTAGAGATACGGCACCCCCCTACGAGCAGTACTTC
.,.,TRBJ2-2,TRBV24-1,CATSDLSGGIDGELFF,TGTGCCACCAGTGATTTGTCCGGTGGGATTGACGGGGAGCTGTTTTTT
TRBD1,few,TRBJ2-1,TRBV15,CATSRDRDDNEQFF,TGTGCCACCAGCAGGGACAGGGATGACAATGAGCAGTTCTTC
TRBD2,.,TRBJ2-1,TRBV6-2/TRBV6-3,CASRLPGGEQFF,TGTGCCAGCAGACTACCGGGAGGTGAGCAGTTCTTC